This T cell receptor beta chain was recovered during a study of OX40 agonist ivuxolimab in advanced cancers. Study overall: Six ivuxolimab dose levels, 0.01 to 10 mg/kg, were given intravenously every 2 weeks.

Study-level findings and limits: The mean number of expanded clones was higher in CD8+ T cells than in CD4+.

A note on this clone: As yet, its antigen is unknown.

Only in-frame clones appear in the TCRdb table, and some are missing; sequencing was by immunoSEQ multiplex PCR. Of over 25,000 clones listed, 85% are singletons. The germline V gene has CDR1 KGHSH and CDR2 LQKENI. This CDR3 has 15 residues. Trimming took off 6 bases at V and 5 bases at J, with 16 bases between the two ends. The chain links TRBV18 to TRBJ1-4, with D hard to call. This material consisted of CD4+ or CD8+ T cells sorted from blood, taken in a trial of the OX40 agonist ivuxolimab. The receptor comes from an adult with an advanced solid tumor such as melanoma, head and neck, liver or kidney cancer. The DNA of the CDR3 is TGTGCCAGCTCCCCTAGGTCAAGGAGGAATGAAAAACTGTTTTTT. This codes for CASSPRSRRNEKLFF.